This entry features one T cell receptor (beta chain) sequence. A multiplex PCR was run with 60 Vbeta primers and 13 Jbeta primers. Profiled with immunoSEQ multiplex PCR; TCRdb holds only in-frame clones, not every one. The repertoire holds some 120,000 clones, 80% seen once, with less than 3% in the top ten. This sample is drawn from a study of cytomegalovirus exposure and HLA in healthy donors. V was clipped by 3 bases and J by 0 bases, with 8 bases between them. The CDR3 is 14 amino acids. Germline lookup yields CDR1 SEHNR and CDR2 FQNEAQ (reference sequence). This sequence originates from a man under 40 in good health and CMV-seronegative. This chain joins TRBV7-9 and TRBJ1-1; D gene ambiguous. The sequenced material came from PBMCs. The CDR3 nucleotides read TGTGCCAGCAGCTTCCTAGGAATGAACACTGAAGCTTTCTTT. This encodes CASSFLGMNTEAFF.